These T cell receptor beta chains were read from a single sample in a study of blood T cell repertoires in COVID-19. Assay used: immunoSEQ multiplex PCR; TCRdb lists only in-frame clones, some missing. The data contain about 100,000 clones, 75% to 85% of them seen just once; the ten biggest clones take up roughly 20%. Sequenced: peripheral blood. These TCRs come from a woman of 80 years or more with active or convalescent COVID-19. Both conserved end residues are part of each CDR3. A D gene is named only where the DNA matches it firmly. The size of a clone is reported for some rows only, either as once, few or many, or as a class for expanded clones.

v_call	j_call	clone_size	d_call	cdr3_nt	cdr3_aa
TRBV5-6	TRBJ2-7	.	.	TGTGCCAGCAGCGTTGTGCGGGGGCGAGGTTACGAGCAGTACTTC	CASSVVRGRGYEQYF
TRBV2	TRBJ1-3	.	.	TGTGCCAGCGGGGGGGGGCCTCTATCCTCCGGAAACACCATATATTTT	CASGGGPLSSGNTIYF
TRBV7-2	TRBJ2-7	few	.	TGTGCCAGCAGGGCGGACTGGGGTTCCTACGAGCAGTACTTC	CASRADWGSYEQYF
TRBV6-5	TRBJ1-2	.	.	TGTGCCAGCAGTAACCTACAGGGAGTCTATGGCTACACCTTC	CASSNLQGVYGYTF
TRBV19	TRBJ2-1	once	TRBD2	TGTGCCAGTAGTATTAAGCGGGAGACCTACAATGAGCAGTTCTTC	CASSIKRETYNEQFF
TRBV4-2	TRBJ1-4	.	.	TGTGCCAGCAGCCAAGGGGTGGCAGGCGAAGAAAAACTGTTTTTT	CASSQGVAGEEKLFF
TRBV7-9	TRBJ1-1	few	.	TGTGCCAGCAGCTTAGTGGCGGGGGTAGGGAACACTGAAGCTTTCTTT	CASSLVAGVGNTEAFF
TRBV2	TRBJ2-3	.	.	TGTGCCAGCAGTCCTTCCTTGAGGACAGATACGCAGTATTTT	CASSPSLRTDTQYF
TRBV5-8	TRBJ1-4	.	.	TGTGCCAGCAGCTTGGATATTTGGGGGCCCACAACTAATGAAAAACTGTTTTTT	CASSLDIWGPTTNEKLFF
TRBV5-1	TRBJ1-6	once	.	TGCGCCAGCAGCATACAGGGTCAAAATTCACCCCTCCACTTT	CASSIQGQNSPLHF
TRBV2	TRBJ2-2	.	.	TGTGCCAGCAAAAGGCAGGTGATTACCGGGGAGCTGTTTTTT	CASKRQVITGELFF
TRBV11-2	TRBJ2-5	.	.	TGTGCCAGCAGCGTTGTAGGGGCACAAGAGACCCAGTACTTC	CASSVVGAQETQYF
TRBV6-5	TRBJ2-3	.	TRBD1	TGTGCCAGCAACCCGGGACAGGGGATCACAGATACGCAGTATTTT	CASNPGQGITDTQYF
TRBV6-5	TRBJ1-1	.	TRBD1	TGTGCCAGCAGCCGAACGGGACAGATGAACACTGAAGCTTTCTTT	CASSRTGQMNTEAFF
TRBV9	TRBJ2-7	once	TRBD1	TGTGCCAGTTCCGGGACAGAAAGCAACGAGCAGTACTTC	CASSGTESNEQYF
TRBV5-1	TRBJ2-2	.	.	TGTGCCAGCAGCTCCTCCTCAGGGACCGGGGAGCTGTTTTTT	CASSSSSGTGELFF
TRBV5-6	TRBJ1-1	few	.	TGTGCCAGCAGCTTAGGGGGGGATTTTAGTGAAGCTTTCTTT	CASSLGGDFSEAFF
TRBV6-4	TRBJ1-1	.	TRBD1	TGTGCCAGCAGCCGGGACAGGGGTTTTGAAGCTTTCTTT	CASSRDRGFEAFF
TRBV14	TRBJ1-6	.	.	TGTGCCAGCAGCCAGACCCACGACTCATTAAATTCACCCCTCCACTTT	CASSQTHDSLNSPLHF
TRBV5-8	TRBJ2-7	.	.	TGTGCCAGCAGCTTGGCCACCCGAAGCGGAATCCACGAGCAGTACTTC	CASSLATRSGIHEQYF
TRBV19	TRBJ2-3	.	TRBD2	TGTGCCAGTAGTATCGGGACTAGCGGGAACACAGATACGCAGTATTTT	CASSIGTSGNTDTQYF
TRBV9	TRBJ2-5	.	TRBD1	TGTGCCAGCAGCGCTACAGGGGTACAAGAGACCCAGTACTTC	CASSATGVQETQYF
TRBV19	TRBJ1-2	.	TRBD1	TGTGCCTCAAGAGGGGGCGCCCGCTATGGCTACACCTTC	CASRGGARYGYTF
TRBV19	TRBJ1-1	once	.	TGTGCCAGTACCAACCGTAACAGAGGGCTTGGTGGAGTGAACACTGAAGCTTTCTTT	CASTNRNRGLGGVNTEAFF
TRBV4-1	TRBJ2-1	.	.	TGCGCCAGCAGCCAAGAGATCCCCGGTAGCTCCTACAATGAGCAGTTCTTC	CASSQEIPGSSYNEQFF
TRBV29-1	TRBJ2-3	.	TRBD2	TGCAGCGTGGACGGACTAGCGGCTAGCACAGATACGCAGTATTTT	CSVDGLAASTDTQYF
TRBV27	TRBJ2-5	.	TRBD2	TGTGCCAGCAGTCCCTTTACCTCAGCGGGAGGTGGAGGAGAGACCCAGTACTTC	CASSPFTSAGGGGETQYF
TRBV10-3	TRBJ2-7	once	.	TGTGCCATCAGGGTGCGGACAGTTTTCGACGAGCAGTACTTC	CAIRVRTVFDEQYF
TRBV3-1/TRBV3-2	TRBJ2-3	.	TRBD1	TGTGCCAGCAGCCAGGCGACCCCGGACAGGGGCGCAGATACGCAGTATTTT	CASSQATPDRGADTQYF
TRBV2	TRBJ1-2	.	TRBD1	TGTGCCAGCAGTGAAAGCGTCAGGGGGGTTGGCTACACCTTC	CASSESVRGVGYTF
TRBV23-1	TRBJ2-7	.	.	TGCGCCAGCAGTCAATCTCCGTTCGGCAGGTTAACCTACGAGCAGTACTTC	CASSQSPFGRLTYEQYF
TRBV6-5	TRBJ2-7	.	.	TGTGCCAGCAGTACCCAGGGCCACGAGCAGTACTTC	CASSTQGHEQYF
TRBV6-5	TRBJ1-5	.	.	TGTGCCAGCAGGGCAGGGCGTAGCAATCAGCCCCAGCATTTT	CASRAGRSNQPQHF
TRBV28	TRBJ2-1	.	TRBD2	TGTGCCAGCAGGGGGACTAGCGGGCGGGCCGCCTACAATGAGCAGTTCTTC	CASRGTSGRAAYNEQFF